One and the same sample provided the 10 T cell receptor beta chains below, sequenced in a study of cytomegalovirus exposure and HLA in healthy donors (dated by TCRdb to the late 2010s). The library was generated by the immunoSEQ multiplex PCR assay. The multiplex PCR relied on a mix of 60 forward primers for TCR Vbeta segments and 13 reverse primers for TCR Jbeta segments. TCRdb took over this immuneACCESS table, retaining in-frame rearrangements with V and J assigned. Such tables are incomplete; in checked studies, under half of the missing clones stem from an unresolved V gene, and the remainder is unexplained. Present in this sample are some 96,000 clones, 78% of which were seen just once. The ten largest make up less than 0.95% of the sample. The source material was PBMCs. These receptors all come from a woman aged 55-69 years in good health and CMV-seronegative.

The chain combines TRBV5-1 with TRBJ2-3; 11 nucleotides match TRBD2. The trim removed 2 bases at V and 5 bases at J, leaving 1 base unmatched. This CDR3 contains 14 residues. Per the germline V gene, CDR1 is SGHRS and CDR2 is YFSETQ. The CDR3 DNA is TGCGCCAGCAGCTTACTAGCGGGGGTAGATACGCAGTATTTT. This translates into CASSLLAGVDTQYF.

The rearrangement joins TRBV5-1 to TRBJ1-4, with a tentative D call TRBD1 (6 bases). CDR1 and CDR2 from the germline V gene are SGHRS and YFSETQ. CDR3 length equals 16 residues. Deletions cut 2 bases from V and 1 base from J, with 12 bases between. The CDR3 sequence is CASSLQGDGTNEKLFF. The CDR3 coding sequence is TGCGCCAGCAGCTTACAGGGAGATGGAACTAATGAAAAACTGTTTTTT.

The gene calls are TRBV19 and TRBJ2-7, with 11 bases aligning to TRBD2. The CDR3 sequence is 14 residues long. In germline, CDR1 is LNHDA, CDR2 SQIVND (reference sequence). The V segment lost 3 bases and the J segment 3 bases; nucleotides outside the gene matches: 1. As DNA, the CDR3 is TGTGCCAGTAGTATTACTAGCGGGAGCTACGAGCAGTACTTC. Translation gives CASSITSGSYEQYF.

The rearrangement joins TRBV6-5 to TRBJ2-7, with D possibly matching TRBD1 (6 bases). With 6 bases removed from V and 0 bases from J, the gap between germline ends came to 15 bases. The CDR3 is 15 amino acids. CDR1 and CDR2 from the germline V gene are MNHEY and SVGAGI. CDR3 nucleotide sequence: TGTGCCAGCAGCCGGACAGCGGTAAGCTCCTACGAGCAGTACTTC. Translated: CASSRTAVSSYEQYF.

Concerning this clone: Other DNA sequences in this sample translate to the same CDR3. V and J are TRBV18 and TRBJ1-5, with 8 bases matching TRBD1. Trimming took 3 bases from V and 6 from J; bases not matched to a gene: 4. The germline V gene has CDR1 KGHSH and CDR2 LQKENI. The CDR3 loop spans 14 amino acids. The CDR3 sequence is CASSPDRAGQPQHF. CDR3 coding DNA: TGTGCCAGCTCACCGGACAGGGCGGGTCAGCCCCAGCATTTT.

This chain uses TRBV7-8 with TRBJ1-1, with 12 bases identical to TRBD1. The CDR3 is 16 residues long. Unmatched junction bases numbered 9, after V lost 5 bases and J lost 5 bases. Looked up from germline, CDR1 is SGHVS and CDR2 is FQNEAQ. The CDR3 DNA reads TGTGCCAGCAGCCCGGGACAGGGGGCTGGGGGAACTGAAGCTTTCTTT. This codes for CASSPGQGAGGTEAFF. Using reference TRBV7-8 and TRBJ1-1 for the parts outside the CDR3, the full variable domain is GAGVSQSPRYKVAKRGQDVALRCDPISGHVSLFWYQQALGQGPEFLTYFQNEAQLDKSGLPSDRFFAERPEGSVSTLKIQRTQQEDSAVYLCASSPGQGAGGTEAFFGQGTRLTVV.

The chain uses TRBV4-3 and TRBJ2-7; TRBD2 agrees at 13 bases. The V gene's germline CDR1 is LGHNA and CDR2 YSLEER. V shed 4 bases and J 2 bases; nucleotides not matched to a gene: 2. CDR3 length: 15 residues. The CDR3 reads CASSRGTSGTYEQYF. Here the CDR3 DNA reads TGCGCCAGCAGCCGAGGGACTAGCGGGACCTACGAGCAGTACTTC.

This rearrangement joins TRBV15 to TRBJ2-1; 11 bases agree with TRBD2. V shed 2 bases and J 6 bases; nucleotides not matched to a gene: 3. Germline values: CDR1 LNHNV, CDR2 YYDKDF (reference sequence). The CDR3 sequence is 15 residues long. The CDR3 is CATSRLAGGGNEQFF. The CDR3 DNA is TGTGCCACCAGCAGACTAGCGGGAGGTGGCAATGAGCAGTTCTTC.

V is TRBV4-3 and J is TRBJ1-1; no reliable D call. The CDR3 runs 15 residues. V lost 0 bases and J 5 bases, leaving 13 bases between the germline ends. Germline V gene lookup returns CDR1 LGHNA and CDR2 YSLEER. The CDR3 spells CASSQDLVTGTEAFF. The DNA of the CDR3 is TGCGCCAGCAGCCAAGATCTAGTGACTGGAACTGAAGCTTTCTTT.

The rearrangement joins TRBV4-3 to TRBJ2-3; D is perhaps TRBD1 (5 bases). Trimming removed 0 bases from V and 1 base from J, with 11 bases in between. CDR3 length equals 16 residues. Germline loops: CDR1 LGHNA, CDR2 YSLEER. The CDR3 nucleotides read TGCGCCAGCAGCCAAGATTGGACAACAGGCACAGATACGCAGTATTTT. It translates to CASSQDWTTGTDTQYF.